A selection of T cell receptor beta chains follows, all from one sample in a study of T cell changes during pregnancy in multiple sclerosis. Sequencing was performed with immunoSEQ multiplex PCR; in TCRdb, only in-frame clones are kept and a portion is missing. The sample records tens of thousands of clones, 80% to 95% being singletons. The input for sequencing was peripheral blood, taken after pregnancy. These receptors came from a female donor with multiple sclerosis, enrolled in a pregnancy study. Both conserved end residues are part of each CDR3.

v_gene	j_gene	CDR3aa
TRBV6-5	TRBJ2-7	CASSYSNGPYEQYF
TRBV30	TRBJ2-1	CAWTSGGANEQFF
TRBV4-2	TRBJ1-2	CASSQVGEVDGYTF
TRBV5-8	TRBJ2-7	CASRLAGGGEQYF
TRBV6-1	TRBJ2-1	CASYGTTNEQFF
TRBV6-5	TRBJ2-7	CASTGTRDSYEQYF
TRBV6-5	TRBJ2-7	CASSSPGQGTYEQYF
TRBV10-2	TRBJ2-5	CASSDRGAGQETQYF
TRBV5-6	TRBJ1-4	CASSLAGVWRANEKLFF
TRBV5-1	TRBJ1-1	CASSLGGEYEAFF
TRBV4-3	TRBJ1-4	CASSQDLGAGASFNEKLFF
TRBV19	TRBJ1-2	CASIGKTRSYGYTF
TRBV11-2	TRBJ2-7	CASSLNSDEQYF
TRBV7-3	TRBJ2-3	CASSFSGGARDTQYF
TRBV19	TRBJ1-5	CASIDGQGTFNQPQHF
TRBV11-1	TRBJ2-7	CASSPGLARTEQYF
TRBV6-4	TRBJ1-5	CASSAEENQPQHF
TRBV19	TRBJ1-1	CASSINPGQGRAEAFF
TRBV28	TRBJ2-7	CASSLRGGGYEQYF
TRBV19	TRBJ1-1	CASMKAGNIEAFF
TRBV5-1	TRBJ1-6	CASSRTGENSPLHF
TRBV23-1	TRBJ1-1	CASSQEGVGNIPLGEAFF
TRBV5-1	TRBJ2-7	CASSLGTGEVQYF
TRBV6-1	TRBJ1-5	CASRWDRANQPQHF
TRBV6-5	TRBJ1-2	CARTANYGYTF
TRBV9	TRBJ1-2	CASSAGQGLNYGYTF
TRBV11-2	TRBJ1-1	CASSTRQGTEAFF
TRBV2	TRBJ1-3	CASRARDRESGNTIYF
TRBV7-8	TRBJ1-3	CASSRRTGSGNTIYF
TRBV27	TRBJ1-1	CASSPTDRVRTEAFF
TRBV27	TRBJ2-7	CASRGTGTNSYEQYF
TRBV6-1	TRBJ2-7	CASSDRIGLAGNERTYEQYF
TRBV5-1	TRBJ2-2	CASSLTGTNTGELFF
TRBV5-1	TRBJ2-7	CASSGARTYEQYF
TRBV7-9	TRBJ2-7	CASSSQGAHSYEQYF
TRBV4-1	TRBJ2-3	CASSQASGGSDTQYF
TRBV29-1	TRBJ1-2	CSVAMRTQGRYTF
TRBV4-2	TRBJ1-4	CASSQGGLRGEKLFF
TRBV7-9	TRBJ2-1	CASSLGRGLGGYNEQFF
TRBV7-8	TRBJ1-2	CASSLGSFDYGYTF
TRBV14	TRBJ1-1	CASSQVAGTEAFF
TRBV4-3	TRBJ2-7	CASSQARQGTYEQYF
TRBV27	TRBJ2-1	CASSFRDRQNNEQFF
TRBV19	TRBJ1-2	CASSPTGSHGYTF
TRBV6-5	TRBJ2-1	CASSYGPSANEQFF
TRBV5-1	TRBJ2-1	CASSLAGQGGYNEQFF
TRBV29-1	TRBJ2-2	CSAGTGTGMSGELFF
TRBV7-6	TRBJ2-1	CASSFTGTTYNEQFF
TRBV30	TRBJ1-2	CAWSRQVDYGYTF
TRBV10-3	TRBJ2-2	CAISGTNTGELFF
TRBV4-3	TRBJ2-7	CASSQALAGWSYEQYF
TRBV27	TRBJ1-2	CASSKGQGTTNYGYTF
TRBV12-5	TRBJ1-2	CASGLGQGGGYTF
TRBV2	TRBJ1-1	CASSDGDSAVNTEAFF
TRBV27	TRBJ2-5	CASSPLTGWETQYF
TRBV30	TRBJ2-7	CAWSFSYEQYF
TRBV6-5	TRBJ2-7	CASSHPTGYAQYF